The T cell receptor (beta chain) described here comes from a study of shared clonotypes between healthy human individuals (TCRdb year 2020). For context, the study as a whole: The cohort comprised two women and a few men aged 18 to 49 years. For each donor, three plates each were used for CD4 naive and CD4 memory, two plates were used for CD8 naive, and one plate was used for CD8 memory. To estimate repertoire size and how much clonotypes are shared between individuals, the study performed deep sequencing of blood TCR repertoires from about 5 healthy adults. Different laboratories and diverse techniques were used to prepare libraries and sequence TCR repertoires, to increase sequencing depth and limit assay-specific biases. Leukapheresis yielded between about 0.94 and 8.9 billion PBMCs per donor.

Results the study describes overall, beyond this receptor: Pairwise subsampling indicated that sequencing depth was expected to affect the degree of clonotype sharing among donors. Rarefaction of sorted-subset datasets indicated incomplete sequencing despite the large sequencing depth. About 5% of naive CD4, 3.5% of naive CD8, about 2.1% of memory CD4, and about 0.4% of memory CD8 clonotypes were shared across several donors. The genetic and exposure-history diversity represented was limited by the small number of donors. Sampling was limited to blood, and TCR repertoires in tissue likely differ from TCR repertoires in blood. Larger estimated clonotype richness was generally found for naive subsets than for memory subsets. Compared with non-shared clonotypes, the clonotypes found in all four sorted-subset donors had higher generation probabilities.

Using the deep immunoSEQ assay, multiplex PCR amplified TCR CDR3 regions from genomic DNA. Extracted genomic DNA from each cell subset was distributed evenly across all wells of several immunoSEQ 96-well plates, and each plate was treated as a replicate. For sorted subsets, 150 to 200 ng genomic DNA, equal to tens of thousands of T cell genomes, was loaded into each replicate PCR. Purified libraries were measured with a Qubit 3.0 fluorometer, size-checked on a Bioanalyzer 2100, and measured again with the KAPA Library Quantification kit. Each immunoSEQ 96-well plate was sequenced on its own single-read 150-cycle Illumina NextSeq 550 flow cell. The paper's data handling went like this. Because the immunoSEQ output held only junctional sequences and lacked quality scores, the filtering could not match the filtering applied to full-length reads. Sequences were annotated with PyIR, a Python wrapper for IgBLAST v1.9, and V/J genes and CDR3 were assigned using IMGT germline references. Reads were filtered out if the reads had weak V/J assignments (E-value above 1e-6), no CDR3, stop codons, out-of-frame junctions, or ambiguous translated residues. V3J clonotypes were defined as sequences sharing an identical inferred V gene, J gene, and CDR3 amino acid sequence. Percentage overlap between repertoires was calculated by dividing the number of shared unique clonotypes by the size of the smaller repertoire. Richness of each repertoire was evaluated using RTK rarefaction, the Chao1 estimator, and Recon v2.1 estimates of unobserved clonotypes. For all TCRbeta clonotypes obtained by the gDNA method from a few donors, generation probabilities were computed with OLGA. TCRdb stores this immuneACCESS table with in-frame sequences only. Part of the clones is absent; in the studies checked, under half of the shortfall reflects unresolved V genes, and no reason is known for the rest. V and J calls and clone size follow that table, whereas D and trimming were derived from the DNA. This sample holds about 2.3 million clones; 85% to 95% were observed only once. The top ten clones comprise 0.3% to 0.45% of the sample.

Donors were healthy HIV-negative adults with no recently reported acute infections or vaccinations. Only Caucasian adults living in Nashville, Tennessee, USA were represented among the donors. CD4+ T cells were enriched by magnetic negative selection; naive cells were then positively selected on CD45RA, and the negative fraction formed the memory subset. Blood was collected by leukapheresis, and PBMCs were isolated by Ficoll-Histopaque density gradient centrifugation and then cryopreserved in liquid nitrogen vapor phase. Purity and quantity of every magnetically sorted T cell population were checked by analytical flow cytometry. From each sorted fraction, genomic DNA was isolated and quantified by UV absorbance on a Nanodrop 2000c. As concerns this clone: What this receptor recognizes is not known. Base quality data are lacking; no much larger clone is found one base away.

V was cut back by 1 base and J by 7 bases, leaving a gap of 21 bases between them. The CDR3 goes from the cysteine to the phenylalanine over 18 residues. Only the CDR3 DNA stays, 54 bases, in frame from base 1. The germline V gene specifies SGHDT as CDR1 and YYEEEE as CDR2. This chain joins TRBV5-6 to TRBJ1-6; the D segment could be TRBD1, given 5 matching bases. This receptor was obtained from a man younger than 35 in good health. Some clones in this sample may be carry-over from other donors' samples. The sample taken for sequencing was naive CD4+ T cells from PBMCs. Explained via the paper, the cell subset or site label denotes: CD45RA+ positively selected. The encoded CDR3 is CASSLFRGAGARNSPLHF. The nucleotide sequence is given as TGTGCCAGCAGCTTGTTTCGAGGGGCCGGGGCTAGGAATTCACCCCTCCACTTT.